These 17 T cell receptor beta chains were all obtained from the same sample, sequenced in a study of early T cells in non-severe SARS-CoV-2 infection. TCRdb independently ran MiXCR on the 5' RACE reads; one entry per CDR3 protein. The repertoire includes tens of thousands of distinct CDR3 sequences, roughly an eighth of them detected once, and 10% to 13% sits in the top ten. The sample was whole blood. The receptors here all came from an adult who was a healthcare worker with PCR-confirmed SARS-CoV-2 infection or an uninfected control (not recorded which).

This clonotype was observed at least ten times. The chain is built from TRBV7-3 and TRBJ2-1; D could derive from TRBD1 or TRBD2 (5 bases each). The ends were cut back, 6 bases at V and 5 bases at J, with 11 bases in the middle. The CDR3 runs to 13 residues. In germline, CDR1 is SGHTA, CDR2 FQGTGA. The CDR3 loop is CASRDSGHNEQFF. The CDR3 bases are TGTGCCAGCAGGGACTCGGGACACAATGAGCAGTTCTTC.

There are many counts of this clonotype. The J gene is TRBJ2-1, the V gene TRBV7-8; 7 bases match TRBD2. Germline V gene lookup returns CDR1 SGHVS and CDR2 FQNEAQ. The junction had 1 base not matched to a gene; V was cut back by 0 bases and J by 2 bases. The CDR3 runs 15 residues. CDR3 DNA sequence: TGTGCCAGCAGCTTAGCCGGGGGGACCTACAATGAGCAGTTCTTC. It translates to CASSLAGGTYNEQFF.

This clonotype occurred a few times. The J gene is TRBJ2-1, the V gene TRBV19; D perhaps matches TRBD1 (6 bases). V was cut by 4 bases and J by 5 bases, with 12 bases left in between. CDR3 size: 14 residues. Germline V CDR1 and CDR2: LNHDA, SQIVND (reference sequence). In DNA, the CDR3 is TGTGCCAGTAGTACCGGGACAACCAACAATGAGCAGTTCTTC. Amino acids: CASSTGTTNNEQFF.

This chain uses TRBV5-6 with TRBJ1-2; the match to TRBD1 covers 8 bases. The CDR3 runs to 14 residues. Germline trimming cut 6 bases from V and 4 bases from J; bases unmatched to any gene: 8. Per germline, CDR1 SGHDT and CDR2 YYEEEE. The CDR3 reads CASIPQGGSYGYTF. CDR3 bases: TGTGCCAGCATCCCACAGGGGGGCAGCTATGGCTACACCTTC.

This clonotype was seen ten or more times. V gene TRBV28 combines with J gene TRBJ2-6; 7 nucleotides agree with TRBD1. Trimming took 4 bases from V and 0 from J; bases not matched to a gene: 0. The CDR3 loop spans 15 amino acids. Germline CDR1 is MDHEN and CDR2 is SYDVKM. In nucleotides, the CDR3 is TGTGCCAGCAGTTACAGGGGCTCTGGGGCCAACGTCCTGACTTTC. Translated, it gives CASSYRGSGANVLTF.

The chain combines TRBV3-1 with TRBJ1-4, with 7 bases that match TRBD1. This CDR3 comprises 13 residues. With V trimmed by 5 bases and J by 12 bases, 9 bases remained unmatched. Germline V gene lookup returns CDR1 LGHDT and CDR2 YNNKEL (reference sequence). CDR3 in amino acids: CASSAGTVMELFF. CDR3 in DNA: TGTGCCAGCAGCGCCGGGACAGTCATGGAACTGTTTTTT.

The chain employs TRBV5-8 and TRBJ1-4; a weak D match, TRBD1 (5 bases). Trimming took off 4 bases at V and 4 bases at J, with 17 bases between the two ends. CDR3 size: 16 residues. Germline V CDR1 and CDR2: SGHTS, YDEGEE. The CDR3 here is CASSPGGGTVNEKLFF. Written as DNA, the CDR3 is TGTGCCAGCAGCCCGGGAGGAGGGACCGTTAATGAAAAACTGTTTTTT.

This clonotype was seen only a few times. V usage is TRBV6-6 and J usage is TRBJ1-6; weak D call: TRBD1 (5 bases). The CDR3 has 14 amino acids. V shed 0 bases and J shed 7 bases, with 7 bases lying between them. Germline V gene data show CDR1 as MNHNY and CDR2 as SVGAGI (reference sequence). The CDR3 is CASSYSSGNSPLHF. The CDR3 region has the DNA TGTGCCAGCAGTTACTCATCAGGGAATTCACCCCTCCACTTT.

The chain recombines TRBV28 with TRBJ2-1; unclear D gene. The germline V and J ends were trimmed by 5 bases and 9 bases, with 8 bases remaining between them. In germline, CDR1 is MDHEN, CDR2 SYDVKM. The CDR3 covers 11 residues. In DNA, the CDR3 is TGTGCCAGCAGTCCGCCGGGTGAGCAGTTCTTC. This sequence encodes CASSPPGEQFF.

In this sample, this clonotype turned up many times. This chain links TRBV27 with TRBJ2-1; a possible D gene is TRBD2 (5 bases). This CDR3 is 11 amino acids long. Germline assignment: CDR1 MNHEY and CDR2 SMNVEV (reference sequence). Trimming stripped 5 bases from V and 9 bases from J, with 8 bases between. In DNA, the CDR3 is TGTGCCAGCAGTGAGGGCCGTGAGCAGTTCTTC. Translation gives CASSEGREQFF.

In its sample, this clonotype was seen many times. This chain links TRBV7-6 with TRBJ2-6, with 10 positions matching TRBD1. Trimming at V came to 0 bases and at J to 3 bases, leaving 2 bases not matched to a gene. Germline CDR1 SGHVS, CDR2 FNYEAQ. The CDR3 sequence is 17 residues long. CDR3 bases: TGTGCCAGCAGCTTAGCGACAGGGGGCTTTGGGGCCAACGTCCTGACTTTC. Its protein product is CASSLATGGFGANVLTF.

This clonotype appeared many times. V usage is TRBV10-2 and J usage is TRBJ2-7; 9 bases are shared with TRBD2. Germline CDR1 reads WSHSY; CDR2 reads SAAADI. V shed 0 bases and J 2 bases; nucleotides not matched to a gene: 2. The CDR3 is 15 residues long. CDR3 region: CASSESGGRAYEQYF. Written as DNA, the CDR3 is TGCGCCAGCAGTGAGTCGGGCGGGAGGGCCTACGAGCAGTACTTC.

CDR3 loop: CAWSVTSNEQYF. CDR3 nucleotides: TGTGCCTGGAGTGTCACTAGCAACGAGCAGTACTTC. This chain uses TRBV30 with TRBJ2-7, with D possibly TRBD2 on 6 matching bases. CDR1 is GTSNPN and CDR2 is SVGIG in the germline V gene (reference sequence). The CDR3 extends over 12 amino acids. The germline V and J ends were trimmed by 0 bases and 5 bases, with 8 bases remaining between them.

This clonotype showed up many times. The chain couples TRBV15 to TRBJ2-7; 7 nucleotides line up with TRBD1. Germline loops: CDR1 LNHNV, CDR2 YYDKDF (reference sequence). This CDR3 has 14 residues. V gave up 2 bases and J gave up 4 bases; unmatched junction bases: 5. CDR3 in amino acids: CATSRRDRDYEQYF. CDR3 nucleotide sequence: TGTGCCACCAGCAGACGTGACAGGGATTACGAGCAGTACTTC.

This clonotype was counted ten times or more. V is TRBV29-1 and J is TRBJ1-2; D is undetermined. The V end lost 5 bases, the J end lost 6 bases, and 7 bases lay between the germline ends. The germline gives CDR1 SQVTM, CDR2 ANQGSEA. The CDR3 has 10 amino acids. The CDR3 loop reads CSVMEHGYTF. CDR3 bases: TGCAGCGTTATGGAGCATGGCTACACCTTC.

This clonotype showed up just a few times. V and J are TRBV20-1 and TRBJ2-3; perhaps TRBD2 as D (6 bases). V was trimmed by 4 bases and J by 2 bases, leaving 16 bases between them. The germline gives CDR1 DFQATT, CDR2 SNEGSKA (reference sequence). There are 15 residues in the CDR3. The CDR3 is CSAKYRDSPTDTQYF. The CDR3 coding sequence is TGCAGTGCTAAGTACCGGGACTCCCCCACAGATACGCAGTATTTT.

This clonotype was detected ten times or more. The chain uses TRBV7-9 and TRBJ2-3; 11 bases match TRBD2. CDR3 length: 15 amino acids. J gave up 3 bases and V 4 bases, and 3 bases lay outside the gene matches. Germline CDR1 SEHNR, CDR2 FQNEAQ (reference sequence). The CDR3 spells CASSSWTSGTDTQYF. CDR3 DNA sequence: TGTGCCAGCAGCTCATGGACTAGCGGGACAGATACGCAGTATTTT.